The 17 T cell receptor beta chains below were found in one sample sequenced in a study of control samples from healthy donors and cancer patients. The method was immunoSEQ multiplex PCR; TCRdb's version includes in-frame clones alone and lacks a portion of them. The profile covers approximately 90,000 clones, with approximately 90% appearing a single time and about 15% taken by the ten largest. Sequenced material: blood. The receptors derive from a woman aged 65 to 85 in good health.

The rearrangement joins TRBV19 to TRBJ2-3; unclear D gene. CDR3 size: 14 residues. Trimming removed 5 bases from V and 0 bases from J, with 9 bases in between. The V gene's germline CDR1 is LNHDA and CDR2 SQIVND (reference sequence). CDR3 DNA: TGTGCCAGTAGTTCAACATCCAGCACAGATACGCAGTATTTT. It codes for CASSSTSSTDTQYF.

This chain joins TRBV10-3 and TRBJ1-5; D may be TRBD1 (6 bases). Looked up from germline, CDR1 is ENHRY and CDR2 is SYGVKD. CDR3 size: 13 residues. Trimming left V 6 bases short and J 1 base short, with 7 bases between. CDR3 region: CAISGQSNQPQHF. CDR3 sequence (DNA): TGTGCCATCAGCGGACAGAGCAATCAGCCCCAGCATTTT.

The chain uses TRBV29-1 and TRBJ1-2; possible D gene TRBD1, 5 bases. CDR3 size: 16 residues. Trimming removed 6 bases from V and 0 bases from J, with 20 bases in between. Looked up from germline, CDR1 is SQVTM and CDR2 is ANQGSEA. CDR3 sequence: CSVSGPGAVANYGYTF. CDR3 coding DNA: TGCAGCGTCTCGGGTCCTGGGGCGGTAGCTAACTATGGCTACACCTTC.

This clone was found a few times. The genes are TRBV7-2 and TRBJ1-6; a possible D gene is TRBD1 (6 bases). Germline assignment: CDR1 SGHTA and CDR2 FQGNSA. The CDR3 runs to 17 residues. Trimming left V 4 bases short and J 10 bases short, with 23 bases between. Here the CDR3 reads CASSSRATRGPGSPLHF. CDR3 bases: TGTGCCAGCAGCTCCCGGGCGACCAGGGGCCCGGGCTCACCCCTCCACTTT. The full variable domain, rest sourced from reference TRBV7-2 and TRBJ1-6, is GAGVSQSPSNKVTEKGKDVELRCDPISGHTALYWYRQSLGQGLEFLIYFQGNSAPDKSGLPSDRFSAERTGGSVSTLTIQRTQQEDSAVYLCASSSRATRGPGSPLHFGNGTRLTVT.

This sequence joins TRBV19 and TRBJ2-3; D is perhaps TRBD2 (6 bases). From germline, CDR1 is LNHDA and CDR2 SQIVND (reference sequence). V was trimmed by 1 base and J by 3 bases, leaving 17 bases between them. CDR3 length equals 17 residues. The CDR3 coding sequence is TGTGCCAGTAGTATAGGCCCCCCGGGGAGGAGGACAGATACGCAGTATTTT. Protein product: CASSIGPPGRRTDTQYF.

CDR3 in amino acids: CASRKSGVNSPLHF. DNA for the CDR3: TGTGCCAGCAGAAAGTCGGGAGTAAATTCACCCCTCCACTTT. The rearrangement uses TRBV6-5 and TRBJ1-6; no definite D call. The germline gives CDR1 MNHEY, CDR2 SVGAGI. V lost 6 bases and J lost 7, with 13 bases in between. This CDR3 has 14 residues.

The chain links TRBV5-4 to TRBJ2-7; TRBD1 aligns across 11 bases. The CDR3 covers 15 residues. CDR1 is SGHNT and CDR2 is YYREEE in the germline V gene (reference sequence). V dropped 4 bases and J dropped 0; count of bases not matched to a gene: 3. CDR3 sequence reads: CASSGGQGASYEQYF. The CDR3 nucleotides read TGTGCCAGCAGCGGCGGACAGGGGGCCTCCTACGAGCAGTACTTC. The whole variable domain, remainder taken from reference TRBV5-4 and TRBJ2-7, is ETGVTQSPTHLIKTRGQQVTLRCSSQSGHNTVSWYQQALGQGPQFIFQYYREEENGRGNFPPRFSGLQFPNYSSELNVNALELDDSALYLCASSGGQGASYEQYFGPGTRLTVT.

This chain's CDR3 is CASRPLGPTDTQYF. In DNA form, the CDR3 reads TGTGCCAGCAGGCCCCTGGGTCCCACAGATACGCAGTATTTT. The chain employs TRBV6-5 and TRBJ2-3; unclear D gene. CDR3 length equals 14 residues. V lost 6 bases to trimming and J lost 2 bases, with 12 bases between them. Germline V gene sequence: CDR1 MNHEY, CDR2 SVGAGI.

The V gene is TRBV4-3, the J gene TRBJ1-3; TRBD1 might be the D (5 bases). Trimming pared 1 base from V and 0 bases from J, leaving 10 bases between. Germline-derived CDR1 and CDR2 are LGHNA and YSLEER. The CDR3 spans 16 residues. The CDR3, as DNA: TGCGCCAGCAGCCAAGGGGGGAGAAGCTCTGGAAACACCATATATTTT. Translated: CASSQGGRSSGNTIYF.

This clone came up a few times. The genes are TRBV3-1 (or the pseudogene TRBV3-2) and TRBJ2-5; D possibly matches TRBD1 or TRBD2 (5 bases each). Germline CDR1 is LGHDT and CDR2 is YNNKEL (reference sequence). The CDR3 runs 13 residues. V lost 0 bases, J lost 9 bases, and 11 bases lay in between. The CDR3 spells CASSQDLEGSQYF. CDR3 sequence (DNA): TGTGCCAGCAGCCAAGACCTCGAGGGGTCCCAGTACTTC.

This clone was counted a single time. One end of the junction does not line up with germline, which may come from a read error. The chain has TRBV7-9 and TRBJ2-3, with 9 nucleotides matching TRBD2. CDR3 length equals 14 residues. Germline V CDR1 and CDR2: SEHNR, FQNEAQ (reference sequence). CDR3 coding DNA: TGTGCCAGCAGCCCCGGGACTAGCAGAGATACGCAGTATTTT. It codes for CASSPGTSRDTQYF.

This clone has a handful of counts. The V gene is TRBV9, the J gene TRBJ1-2; no clear D gene. V lost 0 bases, J lost 0 bases, and 3 bases lay in between. This CDR3 is built from 13 residues. Germline V gene data show CDR1 as SGDLS and CDR2 as YYNGEE. CDR3 protein: CASSVVANYGYTF. In DNA, the CDR3 is TGTGCCAGCAGCGTAGTTGCTAACTATGGCTACACCTTC.

This chain links TRBV10-3 with TRBJ1-2, with D maybe TRBD1 (6 bases). This CDR3 region has 12 residues. V lost 10 bases to trimming and J lost 8 bases, with 17 bases between them. Germline V gene lookup returns CDR1 ENHRY and CDR2 SYGVKD. This CDR3 is CATRGGADGYTF. DNA for the CDR3: TGTGCCACGCGGGGGGGGGCGGACGGCTACACCTTC.

This chain links TRBV24-1 with TRBJ2-2; no definite D call. The ends were cut back, 3 bases at V and 5 bases at J, with 12 bases in the middle. Germline loops: CDR1 KGHDR, CDR2 SFDVKD. This CDR3 has 15 residues. The CDR3 region has the DNA TGTGCCACCAGTGATCGAGGAGAGATTACCGGGGAGCTGTTTTTT. It yields the protein CATSDRGEITGELFF.

The V and J genes are TRBV6-2 or TRBV6-3 and TRBJ1-3; no clear D gene. Germline V gene data show CDR1 as MNHEY and CDR2 as SVGEGT. This CDR3 is built from 13 residues. The germline V and J ends were trimmed by 3 bases and 0 bases, with 3 bases remaining between them. The CDR3 DNA reads TGTGCCAGCAGTTATCGCTCTGGAAACACCATATATTTT. Residues: CASSYRSGNTIYF.

This chain links TRBV5-1 with TRBJ2-5; weak D call: TRBD1 (6 bases). V lost 5 bases, J lost 1 base, and 9 bases lay in between. This CDR3 is built from 13 residues. Germline V CDR1 and CDR2: SGHRS, YFSETQ. CDR3 in DNA: TGCGCCAGCAGTGGACAGATCCAAGAGACCCAGTACTTC. Translating it yields CASSGQIQETQYF.

The chain joins TRBV6-5 to TRBJ1-1; D possibly corresponds to TRBD1 (5 bases). The length of the CDR3 is 14 residues. Germline V gene sequence: CDR1 MNHEY, CDR2 SVGAGI. With 4 bases removed from V and 0 bases from J, the gap between germline ends came to 9 bases. CDR3 nucleotides: TGTGCCAGCAGTTTTCCAGGGATGAACACTGAAGCTTTCTTT. The encoded protein is CASSFPGMNTEAFF.